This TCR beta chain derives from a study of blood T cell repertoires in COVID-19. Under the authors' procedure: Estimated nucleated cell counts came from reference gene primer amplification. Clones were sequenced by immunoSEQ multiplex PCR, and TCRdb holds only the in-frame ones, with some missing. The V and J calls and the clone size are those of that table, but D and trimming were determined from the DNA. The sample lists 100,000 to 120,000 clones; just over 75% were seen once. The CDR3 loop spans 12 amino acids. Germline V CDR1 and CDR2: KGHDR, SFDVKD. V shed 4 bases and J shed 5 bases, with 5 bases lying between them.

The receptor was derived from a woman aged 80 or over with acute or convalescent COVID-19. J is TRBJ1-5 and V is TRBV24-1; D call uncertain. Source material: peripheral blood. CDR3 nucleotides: TGTGCCACCAGTGACCCGGATCAGCCCCAGCATTTT. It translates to CATSDPDQPQHF.